The sequence of this T cell receptor (beta chain) was determined in a study of T cells in Graves' hyperthyroidism and ophthalmopathy. Diagnoses rested on clinical symptoms, serum thyroxine and TRAb, thyroid ultrasound and orbital computed tomography. Regions amplified from RNA transcripts were the TCR beta CDR3 regions. A first-round RT-PCR of the TCR CDR3 used the HTBI primer set. Via MiXCR, TCRdb re-called the multiplex PCR reads, giving one row per CDR3 protein. The table records over 250,000 distinct CDR3 sequences, less than 30% of them present only once. Germline values: CDR1 MDHEN, CDR2 SYDVKM. CDR3 size: 12 residues. Unmatched junction bases numbered 8, after V lost 10 bases and J lost 6 bases.

The sample was blood. The TCR comes from a man aged 35-49 years with Graves' hyperthyroidism that later progressed to Graves' ophthalmopathy. The rearrangement links TRBV28 to TRBJ1-1; TRBD1 matches at 7 bases. The CDR3 protein is CAISDREAEAFF. The CDR3 DNA sequence: TGTGCCATCTCCGACAGGGAAGCTGAAGCTTTCTTT.